This passage covers 10 T cell receptor beta chains from one sample sequenced in a study of blood T cell repertoires in COVID-19. The assay was immunoSEQ multiplex PCR, and TCRdb's table has in-frame clones only and misses some. The sample includes about 100,000 clones, 87% of them seen just once. The sequencing sample was made of peripheral blood. These receptors were obtained from a human donor in a cohort sampled during active COVID-19.

This clone occurred once. The gene calls are TRBV28 and TRBJ2-3, with 9 bases fitting TRBD2. With V trimmed by 5 bases and J by 2 bases, 8 bases remained unmatched. This CDR3 has 16 residues. Germline V lookup: CDR1 MDHEN, CDR2 SYDVKM. The CDR3 protein is CASSTLTSGTTDTQYF. CDR3 bases: TGTGCCAGCAGTACACTGACTAGCGGTACCACAGATACGCAGTATTTT. The variable domain in full, with the rest retrieved from reference TRBV28 and TRBJ2-3, is DVKVTQSSRYLVKRTGEKVFLECVQDMDHENMFWYRQDPGLGLRLIYFSYDVKMKEKGDIPEGYSVSREKKERFSLILESASTNQTSMYLCASSTLTSGTTDTQYFGPGTRLTVL.

This clone is a singleton in its sample. The rearrangement joins TRBV13 to TRBJ2-5; TRBD2 agrees at 13 bases. The V and J ends lost 6 bases and 9 bases, in that order; junction bases with no gene match: 7. The CDR3 is 14 amino acids. Per germline, CDR1 PRHDT and CDR2 FYEKMQ (reference sequence). CDR3: CASRLAGGTVAQYF. CDR3 nucleotide sequence: TGTGCCAGCAGACTAGCGGGAGGGACGGTGGCCCAGTACTTC.

This sequence joins TRBV4-2 and TRBJ2-7, with 11 bases identical to TRBD2. V lost 4 bases and J lost 3; bases outside the gene matches: 11. Looked up from germline, CDR1 is LGHNA and CDR2 is YNFKEQ. This CDR3 has 17 amino acids. As DNA, the CDR3 is TGTGCCAGCAGCCCTGAAGGGACTAGCGGATCGAACTACGAGCAGTACTTC. Translating it yields CASSPEGTSGSNYEQYF.

This clone was recorded once. The V call is TRBV4-2, the J call TRBJ2-7; 7 bases are a match to TRBD2. V trimming: 2 bases; J trimming: 6 bases; junction bases outside the gene matches: 13. Looked up from germline, CDR1 is LGHNA and CDR2 is YNFKEQ. The CDR3 runs to 16 residues. The CDR3 region is CASSQSTTSKSSEQYF. The CDR3 nucleotides read TGTGCCAGCAGCCAATCTACGACTAGCAAGTCATCCGAGCAGTACTTC.

The chain combines TRBV4-1 with TRBJ2-2; D possibly corresponds to TRBD2 (5 bases). Trimming pared 0 bases from V and 0 bases from J, leaving 8 bases between. Per the germline V gene, CDR1 is MGHRA and CDR2 is YSYEKL. The CDR3 has 16 amino acids. The CDR3 reads CASSQDARANTGELFF. In DNA form, the CDR3 reads TGCGCCAGCAGCCAAGATGCGCGGGCGAACACCGGGGAGCTGTTTTTT.

The J gene is TRBJ1-1, the V gene TRBV19, with 8 bases aligning to TRBD1. The junction had 8 bases not matched to a gene; V was cut back by 5 bases and J by 0 bases. The CDR3 loop spans 16 amino acids. Germline CDR1 and CDR2: LNHDA and SQIVND (reference sequence). The CDR3 loop reads CASSPGTGGMNTEAFF. The CDR3 bases are TGTGCCAGTAGTCCGGGGACAGGCGGAATGAACACTGAAGCTTTCTTT.

This chain joins TRBV5-4 and TRBJ1-4; no clear D. Germline V gene data show CDR1 as SGHNT and CDR2 as YYREEE (reference sequence). V was shortened by 0 bases and J by 6 bases, with 12 bases between the two germline ends. The CDR3 extends over 15 amino acids. Here the CDR3 reads CASSLGPSRDEKLFF. The CDR3 bases are TGTGCCAGCAGCTTGGGTCCCTCGCGTGATGAAAAACTGTTTTTT.

Here the CDR3 DNA reads TGTGCCAGCAGTTTACCGACAGGTCATCCGGCTGAAGCTTTCTTT. Amino acids: CASSLPTGHPAEAFF. The chain employs TRBV28 and TRBJ1-1; TRBD1 might be the D (6 bases). V was cut by 2 bases and J by 6 bases, with 16 bases left in between. The V gene's germline CDR1 is MDHEN and CDR2 SYDVKM. The CDR3 runs 15 residues.

CDR3 sequence: CASSQFGLAGGAATGELFF. The CDR3 DNA follows: TGTGCCAGCAGCCAATTCGGACTAGCGGGAGGGGCGGCCACCGGGGAGCTGTTTTTT. This chain connects TRBV3-1 (or the pseudogene TRBV3-2) to TRBJ2-2, with 15 bases identical to TRBD2. The germline V gene encodes CDR1 LGHDT and CDR2 YNNKEL (reference sequence). The CDR3 spans 19 residues. Trimming took 2 bases from V and 4 from J; bases not matched to a gene: 8.

V gene TRBV3-1 (or the pseudogene TRBV3-2) combines with J gene TRBJ2-1; possibly TRBD1 for D (6 bases). CDR3 length equals 12 residues. V was pared by 6 bases and J by 7 bases, with 10 bases between. CDR1 and CDR2 from the germline V gene are LGHDT and YNNKEL (reference sequence). The CDR3 sequence: CASSYRVNEQFF. The CDR3 nucleotides are TGTGCCAGCAGTTACAGGGTTAATGAGCAGTTCTTC.